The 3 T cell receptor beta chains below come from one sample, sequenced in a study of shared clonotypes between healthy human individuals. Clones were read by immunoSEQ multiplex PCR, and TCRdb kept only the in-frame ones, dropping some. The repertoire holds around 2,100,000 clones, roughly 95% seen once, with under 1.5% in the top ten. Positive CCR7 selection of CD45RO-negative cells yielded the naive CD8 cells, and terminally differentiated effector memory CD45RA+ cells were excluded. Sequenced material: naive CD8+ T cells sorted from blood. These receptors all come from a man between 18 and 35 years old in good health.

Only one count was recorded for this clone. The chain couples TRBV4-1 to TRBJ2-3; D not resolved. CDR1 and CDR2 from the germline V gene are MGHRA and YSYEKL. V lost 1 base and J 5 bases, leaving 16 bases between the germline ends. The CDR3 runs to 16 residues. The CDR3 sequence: CASSQVLDPPVDTQYF. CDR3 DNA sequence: TGCGCCAGCAGCCAAGTTCTGGACCCTCCGGTAGATACGCAGTATTTT.

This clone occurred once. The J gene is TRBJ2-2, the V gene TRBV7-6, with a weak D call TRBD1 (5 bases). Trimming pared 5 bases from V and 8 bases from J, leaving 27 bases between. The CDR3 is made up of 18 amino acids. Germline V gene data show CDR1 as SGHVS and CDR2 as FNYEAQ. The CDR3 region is CASSKYPLGSGAAGELFF. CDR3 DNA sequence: TGTGCCAGCAGCAAGTACCCCCTCGGATCTGGGGCGGCGGGGGAGCTGTTTTTT.

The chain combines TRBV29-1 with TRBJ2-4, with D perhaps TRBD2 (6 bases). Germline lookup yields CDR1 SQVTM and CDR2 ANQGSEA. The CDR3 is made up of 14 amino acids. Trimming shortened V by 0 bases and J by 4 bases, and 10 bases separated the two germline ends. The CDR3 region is CSVEERGLKNIQYF. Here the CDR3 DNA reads TGCAGCGTTGAAGAGAGGGGACTGAAAAACATTCAGTACTTC. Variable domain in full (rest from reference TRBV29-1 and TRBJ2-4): SAVISQKPSRDICQRGTSLTIQCQVDSQVTMMFWYRQQPGQSLTLIATANQGSEATYESGFVIDKFPISRPNLTFSTLTVSNMSPEDSSIYLCSVEERGLKNIQYFGAGTRLSVL.